Each of the 13 T cell receptor beta chains below was sequenced from the same sample in a study of CD8 T cell repertoires and HIV-1 epitope variants. The antigens these receptors bind are not known. Sequenced by immunoSEQ multiplex PCR; TCRdb stores in-frame clones only, minus some. The data contain about 4,800 clones, 66% of them singletons. Material for sequencing was cultured CD8+ T cells derived from PBMCs. The receptors originated from a male donor with HIV.

The chain employs TRBV28 and TRBJ1-1, with 8 positions matching TRBD1. Per the germline V gene, CDR1 is MDHEN and CDR2 is SYDVKM. Unmatched junction bases numbered 10, after V lost 6 bases and J lost 7 bases. The CDR3 runs 14 residues. Here the CDR3 DNA reads TGTGCCAGCAGCCCAGATGACAGGGGCGGTGAAGCTTTCTTT. Protein product: CASSPDDRGGEAFF.

The chain recombines TRBV28 with TRBJ1-1, with 8 bases aligning to TRBD1. V shed 5 bases, J shed 8 bases, and the junction held 7 bases outside the gene matches. CDR3 length: 13 residues. Germline lookup yields CDR1 MDHEN and CDR2 SYDVKM. The CDR3 bases are TGTGCCAGCAGTCCCATTGGGACAGGAGAAGCTTTCTTT. This gives the protein CASSPIGTGEAFF.

The V and J genes are TRBV19 and TRBJ2-5; D gene ambiguous. Trimming removed 1 base at V and 10 bases at J, with 10 bases between. This CDR3 has 12 amino acids. Germline V gene data show CDR1 as LNHDA and CDR2 as SQIVND (reference sequence). In DNA, the CDR3 is TGTGCCAGTAGTATAGGCAACGAAGGCCAGTACTTC. Protein sequence: CASSIGNEGQYF.

This CDR3 is CASSSAGVLDTEAFF. For the CDR3, the DNA is TGTGCCAGCAGTTCGGCAGGGGTTTTGGACACTGAAGCTTTCTTT. V usage is TRBV6-5 and J usage is TRBJ1-1, with D perhaps TRBD1 (6 bases). Trimming pared 4 bases from V and 3 bases from J, leaving 15 bases between. The CDR3 totals 15 residues. Per the germline V gene, CDR1 is MNHEY and CDR2 is SVGAGI.

V is TRBV10-2 and J is TRBJ2-5; D is unclear. V was shortened by 0 bases and J by 2 bases, with 22 bases between the two germline ends. Germline V gene lookup returns CDR1 WSHSY and CDR2 SAAADI. The CDR3 covers 19 residues. This CDR3 is CASSESYLVTAPAQETQYF. DNA for the CDR3: TGCGCCAGCAGTGAGTCGTATTTAGTAACAGCCCCAGCACAAGAGACCCAGTACTTC.

This chain uses TRBV27 with TRBJ2-1; tentatively, D is TRBD1 (5 bases). This CDR3 has 12 amino acids. Trimming took off 4 bases at V and 7 bases at J, with 8 bases between the two ends. CDR1 and CDR2 from the germline V gene are MNHEY and SMNVEV (reference sequence). CDR3 sequence: CASSSGWNEQFF. DNA for the CDR3: TGTGCCAGCAGTTCAGGGTGGAATGAGCAGTTCTTC.

This clone showed up just a few times. The chain employs TRBV7-9 and TRBJ2-1; D is undetermined. This CDR3 spans 13 amino acids. Trimming removed 5 bases at V and 10 bases at J, with 15 bases between. Germline CDR1 is SEHNR and CDR2 is FQNEAQ (reference sequence). The CDR3: CASSPELTGEQFF. The CDR3 region has the DNA TGTGCCAGCAGCCCCGAACTAACGGGCGAGCAGTTCTTC.

J is TRBJ2-4 and V is TRBV2; D gene unclear. Trimming left V 3 bases short and J 3 bases short, with 3 bases between. Per germline, CDR1 SNHLY and CDR2 FYNNEI. This CDR3 spans 12 amino acids. The CDR3 spells CASSDSKNIQYF. The CDR3 DNA reads TGTGCCAGCAGTGACAGCAAAAACATTCAGTACTTC.

The CDR3 here is CASSPPRGSGSTSYNEQFF. CDR3 nucleotide sequence: TGTGCCAGCAGCCCACCCCGGGGTAGCGGGAGTACCTCCTACAATGAGCAGTTCTTC. The chain employs TRBV11-1 and TRBJ2-1, with 9 nucleotides matching TRBD2. The CDR3 loop spans 19 amino acids. CDR1 and CDR2 (germline): SGHAT, FQDESV (reference sequence). Germline trimming cut 5 bases from V and 0 bases from J; bases unmatched to any gene: 14.

The chain recombines TRBV30 with TRBJ2-7; 10 bases are shared with TRBD1. Per germline, CDR1 GTSNPN and CDR2 SVGIG (reference sequence). CDR3 length equals 14 residues. The V segment lost 5 bases and the J segment 5 bases; nucleotides outside the gene matches: 9. The CDR3 loop is CAWDAGTGVHEQYF. The CDR3, as DNA: TGTGCCTGGGATGCCGGGACAGGGGTCCACGAGCAGTACTTC.

This clone occurred once. The rearrangement joins TRBV27 to TRBJ2-1; D is perhaps TRBD2 (7 bases). With 6 bases removed from V and 5 bases from J, the gap between germline ends came to 17 bases. Germline loops: CDR1 MNHEY, CDR2 SMNVEV (reference sequence). The CDR3 extends over 15 amino acids. CDR3 in DNA: TGTGCCAGCAGCACCTTGGGGGGGCGGAACAATGAGCAGTTCTTC. This encodes CASSTLGGRNNEQFF.

The rearrangement joins TRBV6-5 to TRBJ2-7; tentative D call: TRBD2 (6 bases). Trimming took off 2 bases at V and 6 bases at J, with 8 bases between the two ends. CDR1 is MNHEY, CDR2 SVGAGI, per germline. The CDR3 extends over 12 amino acids. This CDR3 is CASSYGGGEQYF. The CDR3 nucleotides read TGTGCCAGCAGTTACGGGGGAGGCGAGCAGTACTTC.

The V gene is TRBV4-1, the J gene TRBJ2-7, with D possibly being TRBD2 (5 bases). Germline V gene sequence: CDR1 MGHRA, CDR2 YSYEKL. V dropped 6 bases and J dropped 5 bases, with 20 bases sitting between them. The CDR3 is made up of 15 amino acids. The CDR3 sequence is CASSQRSQDLNEQYF. The CDR3, as DNA: TGCGCCAGCAGTCAGCGGAGCCAGGATTTGAACGAGCAGTACTTC.